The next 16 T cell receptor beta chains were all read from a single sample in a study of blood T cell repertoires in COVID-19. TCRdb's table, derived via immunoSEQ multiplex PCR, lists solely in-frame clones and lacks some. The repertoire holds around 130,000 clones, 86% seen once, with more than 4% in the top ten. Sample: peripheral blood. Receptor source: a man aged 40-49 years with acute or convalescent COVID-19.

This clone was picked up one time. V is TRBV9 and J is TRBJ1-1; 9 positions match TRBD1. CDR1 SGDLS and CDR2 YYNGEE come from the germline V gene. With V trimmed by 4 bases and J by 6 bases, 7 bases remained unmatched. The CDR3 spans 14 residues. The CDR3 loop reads CASSRGTGNSEAFF. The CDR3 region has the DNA TGTGCCAGCAGCAGAGGGACAGGGAATTCTGAAGCTTTCTTT. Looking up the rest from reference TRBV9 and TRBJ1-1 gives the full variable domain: DSGVTQTPKHLITATGQRVTLRCSPRSGDLSVYWYQQSLDQGLQFLIQYYNGEERAKGNILERFSAQQFPDLHSELNLSSLELGDSALYFCASSRGTGNSEAFFGQGTRLTVV.

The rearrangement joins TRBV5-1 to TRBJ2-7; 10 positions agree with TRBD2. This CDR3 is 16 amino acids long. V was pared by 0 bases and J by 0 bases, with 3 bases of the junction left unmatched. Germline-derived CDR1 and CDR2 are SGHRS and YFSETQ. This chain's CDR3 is CASSLALAGVSYEQYF. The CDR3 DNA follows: TGCGCCAGCAGCTTGGCTCTAGCGGGGGTCTCCTACGAGCAGTACTTC.

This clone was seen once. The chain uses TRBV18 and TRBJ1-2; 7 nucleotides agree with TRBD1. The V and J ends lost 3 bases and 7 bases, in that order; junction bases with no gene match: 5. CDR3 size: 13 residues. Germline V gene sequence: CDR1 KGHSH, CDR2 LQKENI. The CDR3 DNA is TGTGCCAGCTCACCCTCGACAGGGACTGGCTACACCTTC. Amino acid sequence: CASSPSTGTGYTF.

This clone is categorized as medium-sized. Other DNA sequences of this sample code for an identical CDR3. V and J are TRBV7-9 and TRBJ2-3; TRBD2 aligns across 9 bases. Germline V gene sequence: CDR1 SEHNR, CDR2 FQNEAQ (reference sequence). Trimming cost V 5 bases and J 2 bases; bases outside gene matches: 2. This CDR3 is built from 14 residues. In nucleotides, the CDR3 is TGTGCCAGCAGCCCTAGCGGGAACACAGATACGCAGTATTTT. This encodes CASSPSGNTDTQYF.

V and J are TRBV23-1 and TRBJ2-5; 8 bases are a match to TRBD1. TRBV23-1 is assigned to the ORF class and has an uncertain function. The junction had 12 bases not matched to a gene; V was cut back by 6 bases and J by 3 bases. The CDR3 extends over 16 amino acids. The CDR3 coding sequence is TGCGCCAGCAGCCTAACGCAGGGGGCCCTAGAAGAGACCCAGTACTTC. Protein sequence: CASSLTQGALEETQYF.

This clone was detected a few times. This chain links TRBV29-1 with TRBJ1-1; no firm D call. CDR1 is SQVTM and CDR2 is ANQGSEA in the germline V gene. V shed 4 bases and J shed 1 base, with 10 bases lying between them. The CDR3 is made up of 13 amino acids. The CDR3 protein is CSVAPGGNTEAFF. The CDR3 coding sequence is TGCAGCGTTGCCCCAGGAGGGAACACTGAAGCTTTCTTT.

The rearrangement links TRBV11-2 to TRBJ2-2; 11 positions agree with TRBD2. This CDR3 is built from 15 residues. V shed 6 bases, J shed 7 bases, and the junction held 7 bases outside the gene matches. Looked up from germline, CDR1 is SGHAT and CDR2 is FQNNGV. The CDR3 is CASSQLAGVFGELFF. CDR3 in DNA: TGTGCCAGCAGTCAACTAGCGGGGGTATTCGGGGAGCTGTTTTTT.

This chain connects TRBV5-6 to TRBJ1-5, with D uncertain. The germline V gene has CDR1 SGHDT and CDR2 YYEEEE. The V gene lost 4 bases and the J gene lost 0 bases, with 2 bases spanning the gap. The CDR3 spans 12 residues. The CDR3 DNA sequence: TGTGCCAGCAGCCTTAGCAATCAGCCCCAGCATTTT. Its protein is CASSLSNQPQHF. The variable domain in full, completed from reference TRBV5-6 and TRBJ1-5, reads DAGVTQSPTHLIKTRGQQVTLRCSPKSGHDTVSWYQQALGQGPQFIFQYYEEEERQRGNFPDRFSGHQFPNYSSELNVNALLLGDSALYLCASSLSNQPQHFGDGTRLSIL.

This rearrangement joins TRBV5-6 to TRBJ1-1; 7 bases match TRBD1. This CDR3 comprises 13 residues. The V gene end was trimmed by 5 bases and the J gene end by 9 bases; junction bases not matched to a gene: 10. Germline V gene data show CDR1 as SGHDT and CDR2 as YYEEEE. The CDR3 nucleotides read TGTGCCAGCAGGTATGTCAGGGGGATGAAAGCTTTCTTT. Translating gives CASRYVRGMKAFF.

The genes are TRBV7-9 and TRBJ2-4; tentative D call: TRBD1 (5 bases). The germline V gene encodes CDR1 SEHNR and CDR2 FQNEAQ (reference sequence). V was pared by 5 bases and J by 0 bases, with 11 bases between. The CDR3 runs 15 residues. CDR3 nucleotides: TGTGCCAGCAGCGAGACAGAGGTAGCCAAAAACATTCAGTACTTC. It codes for CASSETEVAKNIQYF.

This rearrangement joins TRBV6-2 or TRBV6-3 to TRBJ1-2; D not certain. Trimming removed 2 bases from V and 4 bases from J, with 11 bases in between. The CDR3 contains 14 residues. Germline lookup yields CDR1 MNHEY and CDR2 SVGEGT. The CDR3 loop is CASSYSGGVYGYTF. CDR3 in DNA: TGTGCCAGCAGTTACAGCGGCGGCGTCTATGGCTACACCTTC.

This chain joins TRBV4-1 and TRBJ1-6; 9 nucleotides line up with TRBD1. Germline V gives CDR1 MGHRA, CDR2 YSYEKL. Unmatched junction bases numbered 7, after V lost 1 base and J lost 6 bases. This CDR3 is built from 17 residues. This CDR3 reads CASSQVLQGAINSPLHF. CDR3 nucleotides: TGCGCCAGCAGCCAAGTCCTACAGGGGGCGATTAATTCACCCCTCCACTTT.

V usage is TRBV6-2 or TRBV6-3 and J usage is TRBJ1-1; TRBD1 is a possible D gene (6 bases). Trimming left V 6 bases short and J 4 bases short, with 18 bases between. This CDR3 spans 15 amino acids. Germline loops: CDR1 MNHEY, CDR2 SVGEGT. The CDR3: CASSQQGLSGTEAFF. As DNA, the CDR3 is TGTGCCAGCAGCCAACAGGGACTATCGGGCACTGAAGCTTTCTTT.

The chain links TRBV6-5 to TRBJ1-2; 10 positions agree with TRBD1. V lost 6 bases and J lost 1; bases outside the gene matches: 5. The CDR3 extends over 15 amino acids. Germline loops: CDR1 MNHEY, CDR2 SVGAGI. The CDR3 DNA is TGTGCCAGCAGCACCCGGGACAGGGGTAACTATGGCTACACCTTC. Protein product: CASSTRDRGNYGYTF.

This CDR3 is CASSTGIYYGYTF. The CDR3 nucleotides are TGTGCCAGCAGCACCGGGATTTACTATGGCTACACCTTC. The chain recombines TRBV14 with TRBJ1-2; D remains ambiguous. This CDR3 is built from 13 residues. The V gene's germline CDR1 is SGHDN and CDR2 FVKESK. V dropped 5 bases and J dropped 3 bases, with 10 bases sitting between them. The variable domain in full, completed from reference TRBV14 and TRBJ1-2, reads EAGVTQFPSHSVIEKGQTVTLRCDPISGHDNLYWYRRVMGKEIKFLLHFVKESKQDESGMPNNRFLAERTGGTYSTLKVQPAELEDSGVYFCASSTGIYYGYTFGSGTRLTVV.

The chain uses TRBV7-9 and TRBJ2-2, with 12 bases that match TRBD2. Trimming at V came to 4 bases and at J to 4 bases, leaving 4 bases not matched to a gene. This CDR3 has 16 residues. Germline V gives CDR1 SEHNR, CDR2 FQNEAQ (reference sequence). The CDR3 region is CASSSGLAGPTGELFF. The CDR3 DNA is TGTGCCAGCAGCTCCGGACTAGCGGGACCCACCGGGGAGCTGTTTTTT. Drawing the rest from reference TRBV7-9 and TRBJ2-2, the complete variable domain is DTGVSQNPRHKITKRGQNVTFRCDPISEHNRLYWYRQTLGQGPEFLTYFQNEAQLEKSRLLSDRFSAERPKGSFSTLEIQRTEQGDSAMYLCASSSGLAGPTGELFFGEGSRLTVL.